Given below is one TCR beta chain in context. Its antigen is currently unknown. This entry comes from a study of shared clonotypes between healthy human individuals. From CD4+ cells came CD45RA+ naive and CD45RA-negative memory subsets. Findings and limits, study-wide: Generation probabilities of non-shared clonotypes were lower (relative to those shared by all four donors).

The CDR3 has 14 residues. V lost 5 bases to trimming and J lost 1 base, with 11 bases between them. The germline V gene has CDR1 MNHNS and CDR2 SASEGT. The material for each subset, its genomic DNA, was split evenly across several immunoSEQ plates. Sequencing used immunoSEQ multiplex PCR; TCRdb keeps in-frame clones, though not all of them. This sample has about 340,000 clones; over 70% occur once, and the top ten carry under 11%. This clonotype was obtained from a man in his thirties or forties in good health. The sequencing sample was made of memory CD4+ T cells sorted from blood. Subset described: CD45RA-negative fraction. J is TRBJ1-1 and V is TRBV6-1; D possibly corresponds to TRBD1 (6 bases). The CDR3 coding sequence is TGTGCCAGCAGTTCCTTGACAGGGAACACTGAAGCTTTCTTT. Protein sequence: CASSSLTGNTEAFF.